This TCR beta chain derives from a study of shared clonotypes between healthy human individuals (dated by TCRdb to 2020 to 2021). About the study as a whole: The cohort comprised two women and a few men aged 18 to 49 years. For each donor, three plates each were used for CD4 naive and CD4 memory, two plates were used for CD8 naive, and one plate was used for CD8 memory. Leukapheresis yielded between about 0.85 and 9 billion PBMCs per donor. To estimate repertoire size and how much clonotype sharing occurs between individuals, the study deeply sequenced the blood TCR repertoires of roughly 5 healthy adults. To increase sequencing depth and limit assay-specific biases, TCR repertoire library preparation and sequencing were carried out by different laboratories using diverse techniques. What the work shows at the level of the full study, not this receptor alone: Pairwise subsampling indicated that sequencing depth was expected to affect the degree of clonotype sharing among donors. Sampling was restricted to blood, and TCR repertoires in tissues likely differ from the TCR repertoires found in blood. The genetic and exposure-history diversity represented was limited by the small number of donors. Larger estimated clonotype richness was generally found for naive subsets than for memory subsets. Compared with non-shared clonotypes, clonotypes shared by all four sorted-subset donors had higher generation probabilities. Even with the large sequencing depth, rarefaction of the sorted-subset datasets indicated that sequencing was incomplete. Across four donors, approximately 4.6% of naive CD4, 3.5% of naive CD8, 2.3% of memory CD4, and 0.3% to 0.45% of memory CD8 clonotypes were shared.

Inclusive of the bounding cysteine and phenylalanine, the CDR3 is 12 residues long. The sequence is cut down to CDR3 DNA, 36 bases in frame from base 1. Trimming takes 1 base from V and 8 bases from J, and the germline ends sit 7 bases apart. The germline V gene provides CDR1 SGHDT and CDR2 YYEEEE. CD8 naive samples were obtained by positive selection for CCR7 among CD45RO-negative cells, yielding a CD45RA+CCR7+ population from which TemRA cells were excluded. The donors were healthy, HIV-negative adults who had no recently reported acute infections or vaccinations. All donors were Caucasian adults living in Nashville, Tennessee, USA. Blood was collected by leukapheresis, and PBMCs were isolated by Ficoll-Histopaque density gradient centrifugation and then cryopreserved in liquid nitrogen vapor phase. Analytical flow cytometry was used to check the purity and quantity of each magnetically sorted T cell population. Genomic DNA was isolated from each sorted fraction and quantified by UV absorbance on a Nanodrop 2000c.

In the case of this clone: Its binding antigen is unknown. Base qualities are not provided; no much larger clone lies one nucleotide away.

TCR CDR3 regions were amplified from genomic DNA by multiplex PCR using the deep immunoSEQ assay. Extracted genomic DNA from each cell subset was spread evenly across all wells of several immunoSEQ 96-well plates, with each plate serving as a replicate. For sorted subsets, around 200 ng genomic DNA, equal to tens of thousands of T cell genomes, was loaded into each replicate PCR. Purified libraries were measured with a Qubit 3.0 fluorometer, size-checked on a Bioanalyzer 2100, and measured again with the KAPA Library Quantification kit. A separate single-read 150-cycle Illumina NextSeq 550 flow cell was used to sequence each immunoSEQ 96-well plate. The study's processing was this. Because the immunoSEQ output held only junctional sequences and lacked quality scores, the filtering could not match the filtering applied to full-length reads. To assign V/J genes and CDR3, sequences were annotated against IMGT germline references using PyIR, a Python wrapper for IgBLAST v1.9. Reads with weak V/J assignments (E-value above 1e-6), missing CDR3, stop codons, out-of-frame junctions, or ambiguous translated residues were removed. V3J clonotypes were defined by identical inferred V gene, J gene, and CDR3 amino acid sequence. Percentage overlap between repertoires was calculated by dividing the number of shared unique clonotypes by the size of the smaller repertoire. Repertoire richness was assessed with RTK rarefaction, the Chao1 estimator, and Recon v2.1 estimates of unobserved clonotypes. Generation probabilities were computed with OLGA for all TCRbeta clonotypes obtained by the gDNA method from several donors. TCRdb re-hosts the immuneACCESS table, in-frame sequences only. Its copies lack some clones; in the studies checked, an unresolved V gene accounts for under half of them, and the cause for the rest is not known. From that table come the V and J calls and clone size; the DNA was used to work out D and trimming. This sample comprises over 2,000,000 clones, over 85% of them detected only once. The ten largest make up more than 1.5% of the sample.

The rearranged segments are TRBV5-6 and TRBJ2-1; no D gene is confidently identified. The sequence was collected from a man aged 18-30 years in good health. Some clones in this sample may be carry-over from other donors' samples. Material for sequencing was naive CD8+ T cells from PBMCs. The sample's cell subset or site label, decoded: CD45RA+CCR7+. The CDR3 loop reads CASSLRKHEQFF. The sequenced DNA: TGTGCCAGCAGCTTGCGGAAACATGAGCAGTTCTTC.